This entry lists 23 T cell receptor beta chains sequenced from one sample in a study of regulatory T cells in long-lasting Graves disease. Time point noted: persistent/refractory GD, antithyroid drugs over 5 years with positive TRAb. Preparation of the TCR library used RNA extracted from PBMCs. Combining iRepertoire HTBI primers with Arm-PCR of CDR3 regions, the authors built TCR beta libraries. MiXCR, run by TCRdb on the multiplex PCR reads, gives a single entry per CDR3 protein. The sample comprises roughly 450,000 distinct CDR3 sequences, less than 25% of which are singletons, and 7.8% rests with the top ten. The sample was peripheral blood mononuclear cells (PBMCs), taken when the disease was refractory, from a patient treated with antithyroid drugs. The receptors come from a female donor with Graves disease.

The V call is TRBV11-2, the J call TRBJ2-1; no clear D gene. CDR1 is SGHAT, CDR2 FQNNGV, per germline. V lost 4 bases and J 9 bases, leaving 13 bases between the germline ends. The length of the CDR3 is 13 residues. The CDR3 region is CASSSVPASEQFF. The DNA of the CDR3 is TGTGCCAGCAGCTCGGTCCCTGCCAGTGAGCAGTTCTTC.

The rearrangement links TRBV5-1 to TRBJ2-2, with 9 bases that match TRBD1. Germline V gene lookup returns CDR1 SGHRS and CDR2 YFSETQ. The CDR3 covers 17 residues. V gave up 4 bases and J gave up 4 bases; unmatched junction bases: 11. The CDR3 spells CASSPTGQGRSTGELFF. In DNA, the CDR3 is TGCGCCAGCAGCCCAACCGGACAGGGGCGGAGCACCGGGGAGCTGTTTTTT.

The chain has TRBV9 and TRBJ2-1, with TRBD2 matching over 8 bases. Germline loops: CDR1 SGDLS, CDR2 YYNGEE. The CDR3 has 16 residues. V shed 0 bases and J 2 bases; nucleotides not matched to a gene: 4. CDR3 sequence: CASSVGLAYPYNEQFF. CDR3 coding DNA: TGTGCCAGCAGCGTAGGACTAGCGTATCCCTACAATGAGCAGTTCTTC.

This clonotype was detected ten times or more. The CDR3 region is CASSIGGGTEAFF. The CDR3 DNA sequence: TGTGCCAGCAGTATCGGGGGGGGCACTGAAGCTTTCTTT. V and J are TRBV12-3 or TRBV12-4 and TRBJ1-1; TRBD1 is a possible D gene (5 bases). V lost 5 bases and J lost 4, with 11 bases in between. There are 13 residues in the CDR3.

Worth noting for this clonotype: A read error may be the cause here, since a much bigger clone is one base away. Lacking the conserved final phenylalanine or tryptophan, this CDR3 likely reflects a read error. This sequence joins TRBV2 and TRBJ1-5; D remains unclear. The CDR3 is 14 residues long. Germline CDR1 is SNHLY and CDR2 is FYNNEI. Trimming took 7 bases from V and 0 from J, leaving 10 bases between them. CDR3 region: CASTGFYSNQPQHL. CDR3 DNA sequence: TGTGCCAGCACCGGATTTTATAGCAATCAGCCCCAGCATCTT.

Ten or more counts support this clonotype. The CDR3 sequence: CASSVGTGASYEQYF. CDR3 nucleotide sequence: TGTGCCAGCAGTGTAGGGACGGGGGCCTCCTACGAGCAGTACTTC. The V and J genes are TRBV2 and TRBJ2-7; possibly TRBD1 or TRBD2 for D (6 bases each). The ends were cut back, 4 bases at V and 0 bases at J, with 13 bases in the middle. The length of the CDR3 is 15 residues. Per the germline V gene, CDR1 is SNHLY and CDR2 is FYNNEI.

Concerning this clonotype itself: One end of the junction is discordant with germline, which a read error may explain. This chain links TRBV6-5 with TRBJ2-7; 11 bases align to TRBD2. Looked up from germline, CDR1 is MNHEY and CDR2 is SVGAGI. The CDR3 totals 22 residues. Written as DNA, the CDR3 is TGTGCCAGCAGTTACTCGTCCCAGACCCGGACTAGCGGGTCCCATTTCACTACGAGCTTGGAATTC. Its protein product is CASSYSSQTRTSGSHFTTSLEF.

This clonotype turned up a few times. This sequence joins TRBV12-3 or TRBV12-4 and TRBJ2-2; TRBD1 matches at 7 bases. The CDR3 has 18 residues. V dropped 0 bases and J dropped 3; count of bases not matched to a gene: 10. CDR3 sequence: CASSLAMLRQGYTGELFF. The CDR3 DNA is TGTGCCAGCAGTTTAGCGATGCTGAGACAGGGCTACACCGGGGAGCTGTTTTTT.

This clonotype turned up a few times. The chain combines TRBV11-1 with TRBJ2-1, with TRBD2 matching over 13 bases. This CDR3 has 16 amino acids. The germline V gene has CDR1 SGHAT and CDR2 FQDESV (reference sequence). The V gene end was trimmed by 5 bases and the J gene end by 12 bases; junction bases not matched to a gene: 13. The DNA for the CDR3 is TGTGCCAGCAGCCCCGCTACTAGCGGGAGGGCTTTGGGGCAGTTCTTC. This sequence encodes CASSPATSGRALGQFF.

This clonotype has ten or more counts. The J gene is TRBJ1-2, the V gene TRBV12-3 or TRBV12-4, with D uncertain. V gave up 6 bases and J gave up 10 bases, with 18 bases separating them. The CDR3 runs to 13 residues. The CDR3 DNA reads as TGTGCCAGCAGCGCCCCCGAACAGATGGTCTACACCTTC. Protein sequence: CASSAPEQMVYTF.

This clonotype was counted once. The chain couples TRBV28 to TRBJ2-1, with unresolved D. This CDR3 is 13 amino acids long. Trimming left V 6 bases short and J 5 bases short, with 11 bases between. Germline values: CDR1 MDHEN, CDR2 SYDVKM. CDR3 bases: TGTGCCAGCAGACCTCCATACGACAATGAGCAGTTCTTC. This codes for CASRPPYDNEQFF.

In its sample, this clonotype was seen a few times. The J gene is TRBJ2-7, the V gene TRBV3-1, with 10 bases that match TRBD2. Trimming cost V 4 bases and J 4 bases; bases outside gene matches: 7. The V gene's germline CDR1 is LGHDT and CDR2 YNNKEL (reference sequence). The CDR3 extends over 15 amino acids. The CDR3 is CASSPPSGSTYEQYF. The CDR3 region has the DNA TGTGCCAGCAGCCCCCCTAGCGGGAGTACTTACGAGCAGTACTTC.

For this clonotype: A much larger clonotype is one base distant, so this may be a read error. The rearrangement links TRBV11-2 to TRBJ2-5; D is unresolved. Germline V gives CDR1 SGHAT, CDR2 FQNNGV. V lost 5 bases and J lost 2, with 15 bases in between. The CDR3 extends over 15 amino acids. The CDR3 coding sequence is TGTGCCAGCAGCACTAATTCGGACCAACAAGAGACCCAGTACTTC. As protein: CASSTNSDQQETQYF.

The J gene is TRBJ2-5, the V gene TRBV7-9; 13 bases line up with TRBD2. Germline CDR1 and CDR2: SEHNR and FQNEAQ (reference sequence). This CDR3 comprises 15 residues. V dropped 3 bases and J dropped 3; count of bases not matched to a gene: 1. The chain's CDR3 is CASSFGLAGEETQYF. The CDR3 DNA reads as TGTGCCAGCAGCTTTGGACTAGCGGGAGAAGAGACCCAGTACTTC. Looking up the rest from reference TRBV7-9 and TRBJ2-5 gives the full variable domain: DTGVSQNPRHKITKRGQNVTFRCDPISEHNRLYWYRQTLGQGPEFLTYFQNEAQLEKSRLLSDRFSAERPKGSFSTLEIQRTEQGDSAMYLCASSFGLAGEETQYFGPGTRLLVL.

This clonotype was picked up a small number of times. V is TRBV28 and J is TRBJ2-3, with TRBD2 matching over 11 bases. The CDR3 is made up of 17 amino acids. V dropped 5 bases and J dropped 1; count of bases not matched to a gene: 8. CDR1 MDHEN and CDR2 SYDVKM come from the germline V gene. The CDR3 region has the DNA TGTGCCAGCAGTCTCCCGGGACTAGCGGACCGCACAGATACGCAGTATTTT. This translates into CASSLPGLADRTDTQYF.

This clonotype has more than one count but fewer than ten. V and J are TRBV6-2 or TRBV6-3 and TRBJ2-5; D ambiguous. The CDR3 has 13 residues. From germline, CDR1 is MNHEY and CDR2 SVGEGT. Deletions cut 6 bases from V and 4 bases from J, with 12 bases between. CDR3 in amino acids: CASRRTAGETQYF. The DNA for the CDR3 is TGTGCCAGCAGGCGAACAGCAGGAGAGACCCAGTACTTC.

This clonotype has more than one count but fewer than ten. The chain uses TRBV30 and TRBJ1-2, with 9 bases fitting TRBD1. V lost 3 bases and J lost 4; bases outside the gene matches: 6. The germline CDR1 and CDR2 sequences are GTSNPN and SVGIG (reference sequence). This CDR3 has 14 residues. The CDR3 sequence is CAWRGTGISYGYTF. CDR3 in DNA: TGTGCCTGGAGGGGGACAGGGATTAGCTATGGCTACACCTTC.

This clonotype was seen ten or more times. The CDR3 DNA sequence: TGTGCCAGCAGTCCACCCCCCGGGACAGGGGGCTACGAGCAGTACTTC. Its protein is CASSPPPGTGGYEQYF. The chain joins TRBV27 to TRBJ2-7; 11 bases align to TRBD1. Germline V gene sequence: CDR1 MNHEY, CDR2 SMNVEV (reference sequence). V was clipped by 5 bases and J by 3 bases; unmatched bases: 9. This CDR3 region has 16 residues.

This clonotype was counted at least ten times. This chain uses TRBV6-1 with TRBJ2-7; tentative D call: TRBD2 (6 bases). This CDR3 comprises 15 residues. Trimming took off 3 bases at V and 2 bases at J, with 14 bases between the two ends. Germline CDR1 and CDR2: MNHNS and SASEGT. CDR3 DNA: TGTGCCAGCAGTGATTGGAGGGCAGGACCCTACGAGCAGTACTTC. Translation gives CASSDWRAGPYEQYF.

This clonotype was detected many times. The V gene is TRBV7-8, the J gene TRBJ2-1; a possible D gene is TRBD1 (6 bases). The germline gives CDR1 SGHVS, CDR2 FQNEAQ. The CDR3 runs to 14 residues. Between the trimmed V and J ends, which lost 5 bases and 10 bases, there was a span of 18 bases. The DNA for the CDR3 is TGTGCCAGCAGCCAGGGGAGCAGGGTGGAGGAGCAGTTCTTC. The encoded protein is CASSQGSRVEEQFF.

This clonotype was recorded at least ten times. In DNA, the CDR3 is TGTGCCAGCTCTCCCGGGACCGGGAAGACCCAGTACTTC. It yields the protein CASSPGTGKTQYF. This sequence joins TRBV2 and TRBJ2-5; perhaps D is TRBD1 or TRBD2 (5 bases each). CDR3 length: 13 amino acids. Germline V gene lookup returns CDR1 SNHLY and CDR2 FYNNEI. V was clipped by 8 bases and J by 6 bases, with 16 bases between them. The complete variable domain, with remaining parts taken from reference TRBV2 and TRBJ2-5, reads EPEVTQTPSHQVTQMGQEVILRCVPISNHLYFYWYRQILGQKVEFLVSFYNNEISEKSEIFDDQFSVERPDGSNFTLKIRSTKLEDSAMYFCASSPGTGKTQYFGPGTRLLVL.

This chain links TRBV27 with TRBJ2-1; TRBD2 aligns across 7 bases. Germline lookup yields CDR1 MNHEY and CDR2 SMNVEV (reference sequence). V lost 3 bases to trimming and J lost 3 bases; unmatched junction nucleotides: 26. This CDR3 is built from 22 residues. The CDR3 loop reads CASSFSSTLTLGAGTVYNEQFF. The CDR3 DNA reads TGTGCCAGCAGTTTTTCCTCTACGCTCACCTTGGGAGCGGGAACGGTCTACAATGAGCAGTTCTTC.

Details on this clonotype: A junction end diverges from the germline sequence, so it may reflect a read error. The chain joins TRBV6-1 to TRBJ1-3; possible D gene TRBD1, 6 bases. This CDR3 has 16 amino acids. The germline CDR1 and CDR2 sequences are MNHNS and SASEGT. The CDR3 reads CASSEAPGASGSTIYF. DNA of the CDR3: TGTGCCAGCAGTGAAGCGCCGGGGGCCTCTGGAAGCACCATATATTTT.